What follows are 8 T cell receptor beta chains derived from one specimen sequenced in a study of cytomegalovirus exposure and HLA in healthy donors. The PCR used 60 Vbeta and 13 Jbeta primers. Profiling relied on immunoSEQ multiplex PCR, and the TCRdb table lists in-frame clones only, not all of them. The data contain 60,000 to 80,000 clones, about four fifths of them seen just once; the ten biggest clones take up approximately 5%. The sequencing input was PBMCs. Receptors originate from a woman in her 30s in good health and CMV-seronegative.

The rearrangement joins TRBV9 to TRBJ2-1, with 8 bases matching TRBD2. Trimming took 0 bases from V and 0 from J; bases not matched to a gene: 14. This CDR3 has 20 amino acids. Germline loops: CDR1 SGDLS, CDR2 YYNGEE. The CDR3 bases are TGTGCCAGCAGCGTAGGGGCTAGCGGGCGTCTACCTAGCTCCTACAATGAGCAGTTCTTC. Protein sequence: CASSVGASGRLPSSYNEQFF. Combining the CDR3 with reference TRBV9 and TRBJ2-1 gives the whole variable domain DSGVTQTPKHLITATGQRVTLRCSPRSGDLSVYWYQQSLDQGLQFLIQYYNGEERAKGNILERFSAQQFPDLHSELNLSSLELGDSALYFCASSVGASGRLPSSYNEQFFGPGTRLTVL.

The CDR3 loop reads CASRVLYRGSYGYTF. Here the CDR3 DNA reads TGTGCCAGCAGGGTCCTTTACAGGGGAAGCTATGGCTACACCTTC. The chain has TRBV6-1 and TRBJ1-2, with 7 positions matching TRBD1. Trimming removed 6 bases from V and 4 bases from J; junction bases left unmatched: 11. The CDR3 extends over 15 amino acids. Germline CDR1 and CDR2: MNHNS and SASEGT.

The V gene is TRBV28, the J gene TRBJ2-3; the D gene is possibly TRBD2 (6 bases). The CDR3 loop spans 17 amino acids. V was trimmed by 4 bases and J by 1 base, leaving 18 bases between them. The V gene's germline CDR1 is MDHEN and CDR2 SYDVKM. The CDR3 loop is CASSSIGLLNGTDTQYF. The CDR3 coding sequence is TGTGCCAGCAGTTCAATTGGACTACTTAACGGCACAGATACGCAGTATTTT.

The chain carries TRBV7-6 and TRBJ2-7; no definite D call. Trimming removed 1 base at V and 4 bases at J, with 8 bases between. Germline CDR1 is SGHVS and CDR2 is FNYEAQ. The CDR3 is 13 residues long. The CDR3 coding sequence is TGTGCCAGCAGCTTAGACCTAGATTACGAGCAGTACTTC. This gives the protein CASSLDLDYEQYF.

The chain couples TRBV14 to TRBJ1-2; D is uncertain. The length of the CDR3 is 13 residues. Trimming cost V 4 bases and J 4 bases, with 10 bases left between them. Germline V CDR1 and CDR2: SGHDN, FVKESK. The chain's CDR3 is CASSPEVSYGYTF. CDR3 bases: TGTGCCAGCAGCCCGGAGGTTAGCTATGGCTACACCTTC.

Comments on this clone: A junction boundary mismatches the germline segment, possibly from a read error. This chain joins TRBV7-9 and TRBJ2-1, with D perhaps TRBD2 (6 bases). CDR3 length: 14 amino acids. Germline-derived CDR1 and CDR2 are SEHNR and FQNEAQ (reference sequence). The DNA of the CDR3 is TGTGCCAGCAGCCTTGGAGGGCTCCCGAATGAGCGGTTCTTC. Its translation: CASSLGGLPNERFF.

This clone was counted only a few times. The rearrangement joins TRBV10-3 to TRBJ2-1; TRBD2 aligns across 7 bases. V shed 9 bases, J shed 4 bases, and the junction held 12 bases outside the gene matches. The germline gives CDR1 ENHRY, CDR2 SYGVKD. CDR3 length: 15 residues. CDR3 bases: TGTGCCATTAGCGTAGCGGGTACTGGATACAATGAGCAGTTCTTC. Encoded protein: CAISVAGTGYNEQFF.

In its sample, this clone was seen a few times. The CDR3 DNA reads TGTGCCAGCAGCCCCAGGGGGTCCACAGATACGCAGTATTTT. It yields the protein CASSPRGSTDTQYF. This chain connects TRBV7-3 to TRBJ2-3, with 7 positions matching TRBD1. CDR3 length equals 14 residues. Germline-derived CDR1 and CDR2 are SGHTA and FQGTGA. Losses at the gene ends were 5 bases for V and 2 bases for J; bases not matched to a gene: 4. Supplemented by reference TRBV7-3 and TRBJ2-3, the full variable domain reads GAGVSQTPSNKVTEKGKYVELRCDPISGHTALYWYRQSLGQGPEFLIYFQGTGAADDSGLPNDRFFAVRPEGSVSTLKIQRTERGDSAVYLCASSPRGSTDTQYFGPGTRLTVL.